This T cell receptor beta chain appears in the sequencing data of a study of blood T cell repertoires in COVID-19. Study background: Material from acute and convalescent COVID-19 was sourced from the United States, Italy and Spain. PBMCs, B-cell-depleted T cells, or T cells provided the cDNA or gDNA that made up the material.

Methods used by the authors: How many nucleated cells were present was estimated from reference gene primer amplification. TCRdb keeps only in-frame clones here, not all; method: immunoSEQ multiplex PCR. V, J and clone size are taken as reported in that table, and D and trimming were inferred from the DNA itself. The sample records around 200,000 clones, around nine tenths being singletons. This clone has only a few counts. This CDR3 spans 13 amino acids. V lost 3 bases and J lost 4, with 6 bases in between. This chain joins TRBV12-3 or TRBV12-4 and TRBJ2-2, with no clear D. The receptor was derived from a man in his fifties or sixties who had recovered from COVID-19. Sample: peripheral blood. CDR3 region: CASSLSSTGELFF. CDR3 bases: TGTGCCAGCAGTTTGAGTTCCACCGGGGAGCTGTTTTTT.